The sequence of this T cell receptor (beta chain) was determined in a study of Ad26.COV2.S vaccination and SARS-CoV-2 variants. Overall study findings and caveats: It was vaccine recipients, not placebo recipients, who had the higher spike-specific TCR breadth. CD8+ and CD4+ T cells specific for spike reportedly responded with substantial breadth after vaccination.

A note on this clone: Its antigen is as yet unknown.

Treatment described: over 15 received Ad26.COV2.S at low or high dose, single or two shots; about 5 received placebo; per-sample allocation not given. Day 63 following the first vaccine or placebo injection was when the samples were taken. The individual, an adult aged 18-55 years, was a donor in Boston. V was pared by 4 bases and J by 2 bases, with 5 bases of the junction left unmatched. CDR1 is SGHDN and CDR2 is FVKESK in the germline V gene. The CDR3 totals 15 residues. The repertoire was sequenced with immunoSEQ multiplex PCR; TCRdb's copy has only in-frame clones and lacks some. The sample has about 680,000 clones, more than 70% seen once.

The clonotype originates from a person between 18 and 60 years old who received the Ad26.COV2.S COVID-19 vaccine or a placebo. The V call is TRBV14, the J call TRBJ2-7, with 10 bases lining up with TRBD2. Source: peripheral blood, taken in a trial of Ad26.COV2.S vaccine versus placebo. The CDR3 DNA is TGTGCCAGCAGCCGTAGCGGGGGGCGCACCTACGAGCAGTACTTC. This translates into CASSRSGGRTYEQYF.